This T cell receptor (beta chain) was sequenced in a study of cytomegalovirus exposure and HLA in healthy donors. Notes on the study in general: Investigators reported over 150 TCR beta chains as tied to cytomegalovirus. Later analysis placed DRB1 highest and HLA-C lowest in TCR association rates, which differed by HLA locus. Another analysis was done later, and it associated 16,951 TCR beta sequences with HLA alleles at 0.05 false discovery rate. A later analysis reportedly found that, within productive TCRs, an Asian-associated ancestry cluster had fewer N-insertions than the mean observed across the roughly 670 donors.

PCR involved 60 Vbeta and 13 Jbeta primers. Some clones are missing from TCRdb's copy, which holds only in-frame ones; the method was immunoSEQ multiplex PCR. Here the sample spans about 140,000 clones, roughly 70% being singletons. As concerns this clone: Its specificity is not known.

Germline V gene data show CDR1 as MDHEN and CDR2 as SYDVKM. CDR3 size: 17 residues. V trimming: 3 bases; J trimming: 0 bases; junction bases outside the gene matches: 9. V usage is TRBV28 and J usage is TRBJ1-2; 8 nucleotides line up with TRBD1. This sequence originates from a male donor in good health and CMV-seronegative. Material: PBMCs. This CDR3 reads CASSFRTGWKTNYGYTF. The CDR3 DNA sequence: TGTGCCAGCAGTTTCCGGACAGGGTGGAAGACTAACTATGGCTACACCTTC.